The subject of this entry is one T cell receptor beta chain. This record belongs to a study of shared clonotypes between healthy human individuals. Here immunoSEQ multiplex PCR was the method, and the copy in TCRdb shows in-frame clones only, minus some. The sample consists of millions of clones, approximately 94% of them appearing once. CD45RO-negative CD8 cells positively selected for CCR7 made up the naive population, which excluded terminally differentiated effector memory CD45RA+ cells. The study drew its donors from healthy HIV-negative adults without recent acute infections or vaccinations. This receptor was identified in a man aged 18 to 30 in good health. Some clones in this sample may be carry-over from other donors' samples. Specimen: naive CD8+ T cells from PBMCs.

The CDR3 DNA sequence: TGTGCCAGCAGCCCGTTCTTTCGGGACAGCGGAAATGAAAAACTGTTTTTT. Its protein is CASSPFFRDSGNEKLFF. The chain combines TRBV28 with TRBJ1-4; 7 nucleotides align to TRBD1. From germline, CDR1 is MDHEN and CDR2 SYDVKM. CDR3 size: 17 residues. The J segment lost 5 bases and the V segment lost 6 bases, leaving 15 bases of the junction unmatched.